This T cell receptor (beta chain) derives from a study of blood T cell repertoires in COVID-19. TCRdb's table, derived via immunoSEQ multiplex PCR, lists solely in-frame clones and lacks some. The sample yields some 340,000 clones, around 85% seen once. In this sample, this clone turned up a few times. Sequenced material: peripheral blood. The clonotype originates from a young woman with acute or convalescent COVID-19.

The CDR3 here is CASSLGIEFRGAFF. Written as DNA, the CDR3 is TGTGCCAGCAGCTTAGGCATTGAGTTTCGGGGGGCTTTCTTT. V and J are TRBV7-8 and TRBJ1-1; possibly TRBD1 for D (5 bases). Looked up from germline, CDR1 is SGHVS and CDR2 is FQNEAQ. This CDR3 comprises 14 residues. V was cut by 1 base and J by 11 bases, with 17 bases left in between.